The source of this T cell receptor (beta chain) is a study of glioma-infiltrating T cells after dendritic cell vaccination. General study results and limits: No direct clonality-survival link was found; a diverse polyclonal response may matter.

The CDR3 runs 11 residues. The germline V gene has CDR1 SNHLY and CDR2 FYNNEI. PBMC were collected before vaccination, two weeks after the third vaccination, and at progression. Worth noting for this clone: Its antigen is not identified. At one of its ends the junction is not consistent with the germline gene, which may arise from a read error.

The repertoire was sequenced with immunoSEQ multiplex PCR; TCRdb's copy has only in-frame clones and lacks some. In the table there are roughly 98,000 clones, 85% to 90% of which are singletons. The origin of this receptor is a human donor with glioblastoma. The gene calls are TRBV2 and TRBJ2-1, with 9 bases lining up with TRBD1. Sequences were derived from blood, sampled before dendritic cell vaccination. CDR3 residues: CASSERDRVLF. The CDR3 region has the DNA TGTGCCAGCAGTGAACGGGACAGGGTCCTCTTC.